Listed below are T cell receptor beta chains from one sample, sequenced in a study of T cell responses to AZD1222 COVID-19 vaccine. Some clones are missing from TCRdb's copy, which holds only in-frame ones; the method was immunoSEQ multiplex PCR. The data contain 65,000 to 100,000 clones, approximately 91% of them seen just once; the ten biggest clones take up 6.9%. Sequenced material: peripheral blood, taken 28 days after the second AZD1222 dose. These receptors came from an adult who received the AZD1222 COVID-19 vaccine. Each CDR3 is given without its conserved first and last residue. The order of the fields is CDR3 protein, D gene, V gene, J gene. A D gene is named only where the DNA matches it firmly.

cdr3_aa: ASSLTLSYEQY
d_call: NA
v_call: TRBV5-6
j_call: TRBJ2-7

cdr3_aa: ASSSTRGLG
d_call: TRBD1
v_call: TRBV28
j_call: TRBJ1-2

cdr3_aa: ASSYGYGYT
d_call: NA
v_call: TRBV6-5
j_call: TRBJ1-2

cdr3_aa: ASSLGQASYEQY
d_call: TRBD1
v_call: TRBV7-2
j_call: TRBJ2-7

cdr3_aa: ASSQDLRLDVGDTQY
d_call: NA
v_call: TRBV4-2
j_call: TRBJ2-3

cdr3_aa: ASSITLGTGTEAF
d_call: NA
v_call: TRBV19
j_call: TRBJ1-1

cdr3_aa: ASRSERLLTDTQY
d_call: NA
v_call: TRBV7-8
j_call: TRBJ2-3

cdr3_aa: ASSLSASYYEQY
d_call: NA
v_call: TRBV5-1
j_call: TRBJ2-7

cdr3_aa: ATSGAGEGTDTQY
d_call: NA
v_call: TRBV24-1
j_call: TRBJ2-3

cdr3_aa: ASSQTLHNEQF
d_call: NA
v_call: TRBV3-1/TRBV3-2
j_call: TRBJ2-1

cdr3_aa: ATSAWGSGANVLT
d_call: NA
v_call: TRBV24-1
j_call: TRBJ2-6

cdr3_aa: ASSVTSGSYNEQF
d_call: TRBD2
v_call: TRBV11-2
j_call: TRBJ2-1

cdr3_aa: ASSQALYRGGNYGYT
d_call: TRBD1
v_call: TRBV4-3
j_call: TRBJ1-2

cdr3_aa: ASTPPSGSGGLDTQY
d_call: TRBD1
v_call: TRBV2
j_call: TRBJ2-3

cdr3_aa: ASSVAGEGTDTQY
d_call: TRBD2
v_call: TRBV6-4
j_call: TRBJ2-3